A selection of T cell receptor beta chains follows, all from one sample in a study of T cell clusters in autoimmune cytopenias. TCRdb reprocessed the multiplex PCR reads and stores each CDR3 protein as one record, lacking DNA. The sample includes 12,000 or so distinct CDR3 sequences. This sample also belongs to another study, concerning T cell repertoires in aging, cancer and after chemotherapy.

Sequencing was performed on peripheral blood. These receptors were taken from a human donor in good health. Each CDR3 is given with its conserved first and last residue. The order of the fields is J gene, V gene, clone size, CDR3 protein. Only some rows state a clone size, as once, few, many or a class for expanded clones.

j_gene: TRBJ2-3; v_gene: TRBV11-1; abundance: .; CDR3aa: CASSLGIAGGAADTQYF
j_gene: TRBJ2-5; v_gene: TRBV29-1; abundance: medium-sized; CDR3aa: CSVDGLAGRQETQYF
j_gene: TRBJ2-1; v_gene: TRBV19; abundance: .; CDR3aa: CASSIGTGVPSYNEQFF
j_gene: TRBJ2-1; v_gene: TRBV11-2; abundance: .; CDR3aa: CASSYGDNEQFF
j_gene: TRBJ1-5; v_gene: TRBV6-1; abundance: .; CDR3aa: CASRGRSLSNQPQHF
j_gene: TRBJ1-6; v_gene: TRBV12-3/TRBV12-4; abundance: .; CDR3aa: CASSLAFKPDRADSPLHF
j_gene: TRBJ2-2; v_gene: TRBV29-1; abundance: medium-sized; CDR3aa: CSVVLVATGELFF
j_gene: TRBJ2-5; v_gene: TRBV29-1; abundance: medium-sized; CDR3aa: CSVHTGGRETQYF
j_gene: TRBJ2-1; v_gene: TRBV7-2; abundance: .; CDR3aa: CASSLLGVGEQFF
j_gene: TRBJ2-5; v_gene: TRBV6-5; abundance: .; CDR3aa: CASSITGSEETQYF
j_gene: TRBJ2-3; v_gene: TRBV10-3; abundance: .; CDR3aa: CAISADGPTDTQYF
j_gene: TRBJ1-6; v_gene: TRBV4-3; abundance: .; CDR3aa: CASSQAPGDDLHF
j_gene: TRBJ1-5; v_gene: TRBV19; abundance: .; CDR3aa: CASTRPQGSNQPQHF
j_gene: TRBJ2-2; v_gene: TRBV13; abundance: medium-sized; CDR3aa: CASSPGGANTGELFF
j_gene: TRBJ1-4; v_gene: TRBV19; abundance: .; CDR3aa: CASSTGPANEKLFF
j_gene: TRBJ2-2; v_gene: TRBV11-3; abundance: .; CDR3aa: CASSYSGGLTGELFF
j_gene: TRBJ2-3; v_gene: TRBV10-3; abundance: .; CDR3aa: CAISGTYEGVGTDTQYF
j_gene: TRBJ2-1; v_gene: TRBV4-3; abundance: .; CDR3aa: CASSQSPGQGPFF
j_gene: TRBJ2-7; v_gene: TRBV6-5; abundance: medium-sized; CDR3aa: CASGIMHEQYF
j_gene: TRBJ2-3; v_gene: TRBV30; abundance: .; CDR3aa: CAWKTDNTDTQYF
j_gene: TRBJ2-1; v_gene: TRBV6-5; abundance: .; CDR3aa: CASTTTGQGSWFF
j_gene: TRBJ2-5; v_gene: TRBV5-6; abundance: medium-sized; CDR3aa: CASSLAPAGGRETQYF
j_gene: TRBJ1-4; v_gene: TRBV4-2; abundance: .; CDR3aa: CASSQVVRESREKLFF
j_gene: TRBJ2-1; v_gene: TRBV5-6; abundance: .; CDR3aa: CASSLPSGIEQFF
j_gene: TRBJ2-1; v_gene: TRBV6-2/TRBV6-3; abundance: .; CDR3aa: CASSYEGREQFF
j_gene: TRBJ2-7; v_gene: TRBV15; abundance: .; CDR3aa: CATSRDPGSLSYEQYF
j_gene: TRBJ1-2; v_gene: TRBV6-6; abundance: .; CDR3aa: CASMRQESNYGYTF
j_gene: TRBJ2-3; v_gene: TRBV11-3; abundance: medium-sized; CDR3aa: CASSFAGPDTQYF
j_gene: TRBJ2-2; v_gene: TRBV11-3; abundance: .; CDR3aa: CASSFGGGAVGELFF
j_gene: TRBJ2-7; v_gene: TRBV6-5; abundance: .; CDR3aa: CATSRSGAYEQYF
j_gene: TRBJ1-4; v_gene: TRBV19; abundance: .; CDR3aa: CASRMTGENEKLFF
j_gene: TRBJ2-2; v_gene: TRBV19; abundance: medium-sized; CDR3aa: CASSGTGGSGELFF
j_gene: TRBJ1-4; v_gene: TRBV6-6; abundance: .; CDR3aa: CASSRDTRREKLFF
j_gene: TRBJ2-1; v_gene: TRBV27; abundance: .; CDR3aa: CASTVDREDYNEQFF
j_gene: TRBJ2-3; v_gene: TRBV20-1; abundance: .; CDR3aa: CSARAGGRGSSTDTQYF
j_gene: TRBJ1-6; v_gene: TRBV13; abundance: .; CDR3aa: CASSLAGTGYSPLHF
j_gene: TRBJ2-7; v_gene: TRBV10-3; abundance: .; CDR3aa: CAISESQGPSPYEQYF
j_gene: TRBJ2-2; v_gene: TRBV6-1; abundance: .; CDR3aa: CASSTRQLTGELFF
j_gene: TRBJ2-3; v_gene: TRBV6-6; abundance: .; CDR3aa: CASRHTDTDTQYF
j_gene: TRBJ1-2; v_gene: TRBV11-3; abundance: medium-sized; CDR3aa: CASSLGPAGYTF
j_gene: TRBJ1-1; v_gene: TRBV19; abundance: .; CDR3aa: CASRKQLLAFF
j_gene: TRBJ2-4; v_gene: TRBV30; abundance: .; CDR3aa: CAWSEAGGGAGNIQYF
j_gene: TRBJ1-4; v_gene: TRBV19; abundance: medium-sized; CDR3aa: CASSPGEGARLGELFF
j_gene: TRBJ2-1; v_gene: TRBV12-3/TRBV12-4; abundance: .; CDR3aa: CASSDAGTSYNEQFF
j_gene: TRBJ2-2; v_gene: TRBV5-5; abundance: medium-sized; CDR3aa: CASSATETGELFF
j_gene: TRBJ2-3; v_gene: TRBV6-4; abundance: .; CDR3aa: CASSARGPGTDTQYF
j_gene: TRBJ2-1; v_gene: TRBV6-5; abundance: .; CDR3aa: CASRTQDNEQFF
j_gene: TRBJ1-1; v_gene: TRBV29-1; abundance: medium-sized; CDR3aa: CRAEEGQGEAFF
j_gene: TRBJ2-1; v_gene: TRBV11-3; abundance: .; CDR3aa: CASSPAGTAYNEQFF
j_gene: TRBJ1-5; v_gene: TRBV19; abundance: .; CDR3aa: CASSAVGGQPQHF